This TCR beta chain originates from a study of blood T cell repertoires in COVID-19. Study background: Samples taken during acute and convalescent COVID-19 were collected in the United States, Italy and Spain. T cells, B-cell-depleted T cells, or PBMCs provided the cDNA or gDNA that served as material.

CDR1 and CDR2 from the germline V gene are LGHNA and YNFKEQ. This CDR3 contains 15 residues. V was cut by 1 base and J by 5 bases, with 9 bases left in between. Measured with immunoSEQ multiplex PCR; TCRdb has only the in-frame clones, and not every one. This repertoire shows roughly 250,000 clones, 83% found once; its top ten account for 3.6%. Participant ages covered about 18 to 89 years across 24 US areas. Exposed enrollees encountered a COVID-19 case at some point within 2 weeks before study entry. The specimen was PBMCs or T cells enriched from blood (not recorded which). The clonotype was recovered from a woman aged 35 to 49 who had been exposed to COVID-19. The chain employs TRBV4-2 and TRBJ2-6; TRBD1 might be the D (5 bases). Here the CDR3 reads CASSQVTGRANVLTF. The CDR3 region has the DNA TGTGCCAGCAGCCAAGTTACAGGAAGGGCCAACGTCCTGACTTTC.